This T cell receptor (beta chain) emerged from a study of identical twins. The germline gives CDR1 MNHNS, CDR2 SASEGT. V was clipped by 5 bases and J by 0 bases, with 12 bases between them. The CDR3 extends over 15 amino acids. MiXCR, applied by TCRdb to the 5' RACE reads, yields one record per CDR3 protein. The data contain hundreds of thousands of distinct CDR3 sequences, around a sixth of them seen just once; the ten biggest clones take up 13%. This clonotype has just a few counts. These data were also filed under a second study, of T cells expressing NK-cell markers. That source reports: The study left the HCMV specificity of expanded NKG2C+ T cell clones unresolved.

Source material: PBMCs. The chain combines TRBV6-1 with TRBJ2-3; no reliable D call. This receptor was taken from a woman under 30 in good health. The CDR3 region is CASSKALGSTDTQYF. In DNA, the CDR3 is TGTGCCAGCAGTAAGGCTCTGGGAAGCACAGATACGCAGTATTTT.